Listed below are T cell receptor beta chains from one sample, sequenced in a study of blood T cell repertoires in COVID-19. The repertoire was sequenced with immunoSEQ multiplex PCR; TCRdb's copy has only in-frame clones and lacks some. The sample carries over 40,000 clones, approximately 82% recorded once. The specimen sequenced was peripheral blood. The receptors come from a human donor in a cohort sampled during active COVID-19. Both conserved end residues are part of each CDR3.

v_gene	j_gene	CDR3aa
TRBV14	TRBJ2-7	CASSQDRVYEQYF
TRBV6-6	TRBJ1-4	CASNSRTGGQEKLFF
TRBV5-1	TRBJ1-2	CASSLPAYGYTF
TRBV20-1	TRBJ2-3	CSASRPPTDTQYF
TRBV28	TRBJ1-5	CASTLGGLRSNQPQHF
TRBV6-1	TRBJ2-7	CASSERRQYF
TRBV11-3	TRBJ1-1	CASSPGVNTEAFF
TRBV2	TRBJ1-5	CASRSSTGGWQPQHF
TRBV7-2	TRBJ1-1	CASSLGFGSTEAFF
TRBV30	TRBJ1-4	CAWSRGGDLFF
TRBV5-4	TRBJ1-1	CASSFDSSYTEAFF
TRBV3-1/TRBV3-2	TRBJ1-1	CASSQDDRAGLNTEAFF
TRBV6-2/TRBV6-3	TRBJ1-2	CASSYSSGIGGYTF
TRBV3-1/TRBV3-2	TRBJ2-7	CASSQSSGAASSYEQYF
TRBV28	TRBJ2-3	CASSSLTSRTDTQYF
TRBV7-9	TRBJ2-3	CASSITGVWDTQYF
TRBV28	TRBJ2-5	CASSRTGKTQYF
TRBV5-1	TRBJ2-5	CASSLTSGGGETQYF
TRBV5-1	TRBJ2-5	CASSFTWGGQETQYF
TRBV18	TRBJ1-2	CASSPSEGKAGYTF
TRBV7-9	TRBJ1-1	CASSPQPRTGVVGLAEAFF
TRBV7-8	TRBJ1-1	CASSLVTGWTEAFF
TRBV7-6	TRBJ1-6	CASSLNGGSSYNSPLHF
TRBV27	TRBJ1-1	CASSSPGGVGAFF
TRBV5-8	TRBJ2-3	CASSLVLADTDTQYF
TRBV13	TRBJ2-2	CASSPRGRGTGELFF
TRBV19	TRBJ2-7	CASSTRTENYEQYF
TRBV11-2	TRBJ1-2	CASSFTAGTARGYTF
TRBV29-1	TRBJ2-7	CSVGHASSYEQYF
TRBV18	TRBJ1-2	CASSPRGSYGYTF
TRBV18	TRBJ1-1	CASSLRNTEAFF
TRBV4-1	TRBJ2-3	CASSHLAGGTDTQYF
TRBV5-1	TRBJ1-3	CASSLSGVGSGNTIYF
TRBV5-8	TRBJ2-7	CASGVTGKHSYEQYF
TRBV29-1	TRBJ2-7	CSANSGQSYEQYF
TRBV27	TRBJ2-1	CASSIRQPYNEQFF
TRBV6-2/TRBV6-3	TRBJ1-5	CASSGGGPQHF
TRBV18	TRBJ1-1	CASSPPGQGSEAFF
TRBV7-9	TRBJ2-1	CASSFMREQFF
TRBV19	TRBJ1-6	CASSIERRGEDSPLHF
TRBV14	TRBJ2-3	CASSRPAGTGNTQYF
TRBV2	TRBJ1-4	CASSGRDRASSGNEKLFF